The rows below give T cell receptor beta chains drawn from one sample of a study of OX40 agonist ivuxolimab in advanced cancers. Repertoires were generated with immunoSEQ multiplex PCR, while TCRdb's copy carries only in-frame clones and drops some. The data hold around 70,000 clones, with around 80% observed a single time. The specimen comprised CD4+ or CD8+ T cells sorted from blood, sampled in a trial of the OX40 agonist ivuxolimab. These receptors were collected from an adult with an advanced solid tumor such as melanoma, head and neck, liver or kidney cancer. The CDR3 runs from the conserved cysteine through the conserved F or W. A D gene is named only where the DNA matches it firmly. The size entry is marked missing in some rows and otherwise reads once, few, many or a size class.

len | d_gene | j_gene | v_gene | abundance | CDR3nt | CDR3aa
16 | TRBD2 | TRBJ2-7 | TRBV7-2 | - | TGTGCCAGCAGCCTTTTTAGCGGGGACAACTCCTACGAGCAGTACTTC | CASSLFSGDNSYEQYF
15 | TRBD1 | TRBJ1-4 | TRBV9 | - | TGTGCCAGCAGCGTAGATGACAGGGGACAGGAAAAACTGTTTTTT | CASSVDDRGQEKLFF
17 | TRBD2 | TRBJ2-1 | TRBV19 | - | TGTGCCAGTAGGGAAGCGGGAGCTTCGAGCTCCTACAATGAGCAGTTCTTC | CASREAGASSSYNEQFF
13 | - | TRBJ1-5 | TRBV28 | - | TGTGCCAGCAGTAAGACAGAATCTCGGCCCCAGCATTTT | CASSKTESRPQHF
14 | - | TRBJ1-3 | TRBV15 | - | TGTGCCACCTCGGGGTCTCTATCTGGAAACACCATATATTTT | CATSGSLSGNTIYF
14 | TRBD1 | TRBJ1-1 | TRBV7-3 | - | TGTGCCAGCAGCTTAAACCCCGGGACAGTTGAAGCTTTCTTT | CASSLNPGTVEAFF
15 | - | TRBJ2-7 | TRBV27 | - | TGTGCCAGCAGTGGATTGGGAGTCCTCTCCTACGAGCAGTACTTC | CASSGLGVLSYEQYF
16 | - | TRBJ2-3 | TRBV7-9 | - | TGTGCCAGCAGCGTGCTTAGGGGGTTTGGCACAGATACGCAGTATTTT | CASSVLRGFGTDTQYF
16 | - | TRBJ1-2 | TRBV7-9 | once | TGTGCCAGCAGCTCCGAGGGTGGTCCCGTGGCTTATGGCTACACCTTC | CASSSEGGPVAYGYTF
15 | TRBD2 | TRBJ2-2 | TRBV5-1 | - | TGCGCCAGCAGCCCGAGCGGGGGGAACACCGGGGAGCTGTTTTTT | CASSPSGGNTGELFF
13 | TRBD1 | TRBJ2-7 | TRBV6-6 | once | TGTGCCAGCAGTTACTCCAGGGGGTACGAGCAGTACTTC | CASSYSRGYEQYF
16 | - | TRBJ2-3 | TRBV28 | - | TGTGCCAGCAGAACTTCAGGGGCCGCCGGGAGAAATACGCAGTATTTT | CASRTSGAAGRNTQYF
12 | - | TRBJ2-3 | TRBV18 | - | TGTGCCAGCTCACCCTACACAGATACGCAGTATTTT | CASSPYTDTQYF
13 | TRBD1 | TRBJ1-1 | TRBV28 | once | TGTGCCAGCAGTGCTTACAGGGGGGGTGAAGCTTTCTTT | CASSAYRGGEAFF
12 | TRBD2 | TRBJ2-7 | TRBV29-1 | - | TGCAGCTCATCCTCGGGGGGGCGCGAGCAGTACTTC | CSSSSGGREQYF
13 | - | TRBJ1-2 | TRBV2 | once | TGTGCCAGCAGGGGAGACAGGAACTATGGCTACACCTTC | CASRGDRNYGYTF
15 | TRBD2 | TRBJ2-1 | TRBV5-1 | - | TGCGCCAGCAGCCCAGGACTAGCGGAGCGTAATGAGCAGTTCTTC | CASSPGLAERNEQFF
14 | - | TRBJ1-1 | TRBV29-1 | - | TGCAGCGTTGAATTAGCAGTTATGAACACTGAAGCTTTCTTT | CSVELAVMNTEAFF
15 | - | TRBJ2-5 | TRBV7-2 | - | TGTGCCAGCAGCCCGATGGGGGGGGCAGGAGAGACCCAGTACTTC | CASSPMGGAGETQYF
17 | - | TRBJ2-7 | TRBV7-2 | - | TGTGCCAGCAGCCCGCGGGGGACCCAGCAAGGGGGCTACGAGCAGTACTTC | CASSPRGTQQGGYEQYF
13 | - | TRBJ1-5 | TRBV15 | - | TGTGCCACCAGCAGAGCCCGCCCTGGGCCCCAGCATTTT | CATSRARPGPQHF
14 | TRBD1 | TRBJ2-7 | TRBV19 | once | TGTGCCAGTAGCATGGACAGGTCGAAGGGGGAGCAGTACTTC | CASSMDRSKGEQYF
15 | TRBD2 | TRBJ2-3 | TRBV27 | - | TGTGCCAGCAGTAAGGGACTAGCGGGATCAGATACGCAGTATTTT | CASSKGLAGSDTQYF
16 | - | TRBJ1-2 | TRBV10-3 | - | TGTGCCATCAGTGGGGAATCGGGGGGAGCGAACTATGGCTACACCTTC | CAISGESGGANYGYTF
17 | - | TRBJ2-1 | TRBV4-1 | - | TGCGCCAGCAGCCAGCAAACCGAGGCGGGGTCCTACAATGAGCAGTTCTTC | CASSQQTEAGSYNEQFF
14 | - | TRBJ2-6 | TRBV5-5 | once | TGTGCCAGCAGCTTGAGTCCTGGGGCCAACGTCCTGACTTTC | CASSLSPGANVLTF
13 | - | TRBJ1-2 | TRBV28 | - | TGTGCCAGCAGCCGAGGAGCTAACTATGGCTACACCTTC | CASSRGANYGYTF
13 | - | TRBJ2-7 | TRBV6-6 | - | TGTGCCAGCGGTACCGAGAGCTCCTACGAGCAGTACTTC | CASGTESSYEQYF
15 | - | TRBJ1-4 | TRBV4-2 | once | TGTGCCAGCAGCCAAGAGAACAGGATGAATGAAAAACTGTTTTTT | CASSQENRMNEKLFF
16 | TRBD2 | TRBJ2-7 | TRBV27 | once | TGTGCCAGCAGCCTCCCGTCTAGCGGGTTCTACTACGAGCAGTACTTC | CASSLPSSGFYYEQYF
15 | - | TRBJ2-7 | TRBV5-1 | - | TGCGCCAGCAGTATAACCGGGACTAGGGGGCTAGAGCAGTACTTC | CASSITGTRGLEQYF
12 | - | TRBJ2-5 | TRBV2 | - | TGTGCCAGCCGGAAGGGGGGGGAGACCCAGTACTTC | CASRKGGETQYF
15 | - | TRBJ1-6 | TRBV15 | - | TGTGCCACCAGCAGACGGCCGGCACCGAATTCACCCCTCCACTTT | CATSRRPAPNSPLHF
15 | TRBD2 | TRBJ2-5 | TRBV6-1 | - | TGTGCCAGCAGAGCCGAGGCGGGGGGGGAAGAGACCCAGTACTTC | CASRAEAGGEETQYF
13 | - | TRBJ1-5 | TRBV2 | - | TGTGCCAGCAGGGGGGACAACAATCAGCCCCAGCATTTT | CASRGDNNQPQHF
12 | - | TRBJ2-5 | TRBV2 | - | TGTGCCAGCGGGTACTCGGAGGAGACCCAGTACTTC | CASGYSEETQYF
15 | - | TRBJ1-2 | TRBV14 | - | TGTGCCAGCAGCGGTAACAGGGATCCCCTGCTCGGCTACACCTTC | CASSGNRDPLLGYTF
14 | - | TRBJ2-3 | TRBV7-9 | - | TGTGCCAGCAGTTATAGCGGCGGCACAGATACGCAGTATTTT | CASSYSGGTDTQYF
14 | - | TRBJ2-2 | TRBV5-1 | - | TGCGCCAGCAGCCCAACCGCCTACACCGGGGAGCTGTTTTTT | CASSPTAYTGELFF
15 | - | TRBJ2-2 | TRBV27 | - | TGTGCCAGCAGTTATTCGATGGGAAACACCGGGGAGCTGTTTTTT | CASSYSMGNTGELFF
15 | TRBD1 | TRBJ1-5 | TRBV15 | - | TGTGCCACCAGCCTCCGGACAGGGGAAAACCAGCCCCAGCATTTT | CATSLRTGENQPQHF
14 | - | TRBJ1-2 | TRBV28 | - | TGTGCCAGCAGTTCAGGGCCTATAAACTATGGCTACACCTTC | CASSSGPINYGYTF
14 | TRBD1 | TRBJ2-5 | TRBV5-4 | - | TGTGCCAGCAGCACAGGACAGGTCCAAGAGACCCAGTACTTC | CASSTGQVQETQYF
12 | - | TRBJ1-5 | TRBV19 | - | TGTGCCAGTAGTATAGGTCGTCAGCCCCAGCATTTT | CASSIGRQPQHF
15 | TRBD1 | TRBJ2-2 | TRBV7-9 | - | TGTGCCAGCAGCTTACTTGGGACAGAAGTAGGGGAGCTGTTTTTT | CASSLLGTEVGELFF
14 | TRBD1 | TRBJ2-3 | TRBV14 | - | TGTGCCAGCAGTGGCAGGGGGTCCCCAGATACGCAGTATTTT | CASSGRGSPDTQYF
13 | - | TRBJ1-6 | TRBV6-6 | few | TGTGCCAGCAGCGAGGTGGGGAGATCACCCCTCCACTTT | CASSEVGRSPLHF
15 | - | TRBJ1-6 | TRBV6-5 | - | TGTGCCAGCAGCCGACAGTGGAACCCTAATTCACCCCTCCACTTT | CASSRQWNPNSPLHF